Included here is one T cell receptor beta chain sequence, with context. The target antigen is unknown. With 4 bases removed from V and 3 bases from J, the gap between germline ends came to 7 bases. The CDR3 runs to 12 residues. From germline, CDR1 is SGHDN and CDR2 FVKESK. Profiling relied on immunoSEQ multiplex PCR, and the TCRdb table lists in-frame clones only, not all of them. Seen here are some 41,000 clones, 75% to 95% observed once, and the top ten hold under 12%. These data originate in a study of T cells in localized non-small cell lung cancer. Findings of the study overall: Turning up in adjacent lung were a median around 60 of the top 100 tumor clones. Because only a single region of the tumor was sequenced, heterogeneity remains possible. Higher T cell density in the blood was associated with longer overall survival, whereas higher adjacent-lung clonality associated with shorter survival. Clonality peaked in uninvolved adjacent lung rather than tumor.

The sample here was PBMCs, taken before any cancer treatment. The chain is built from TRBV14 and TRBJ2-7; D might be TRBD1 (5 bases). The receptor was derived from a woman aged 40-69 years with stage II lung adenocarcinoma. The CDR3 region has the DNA TGTGCCAGCAGCCCAGGGAACTACGAGCAGTACTTC. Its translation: CASSPGNYEQYF.